A single sample is the source of the 32 T cell receptor beta chains below, sequenced in a study of T-cell reconstitution after alpha-beta-depleted transplantation in children. Unique molecular identifiers were used in preparing the TCRbeta library. TCRdb used MiXCR to reprocess the PCR reads, holding one entry per CDR3 protein. Of almost 600,000 distinct CDR3 sequences in the sample, more than 20% were seen once. The sample in question was PBMCs, obtained before TCRalphabeta/CD19-depleted stem cell transplant. All receptors come from a boy under three years old with Wiskott-Aldrich syndrome, due to receive a stem cell transplant.

The chain carries TRBV7-9 and TRBJ2-3, with 9 bases that match TRBD2. The germline CDR1 and CDR2 sequences are SEHNR and FQNEAQ (reference sequence). The CDR3 sequence is 15 residues long. V was clipped by 6 bases and J by 5 bases; unmatched bases: 9. CDR3 nucleotide sequence: TGTGCCAGCAGAGTAGCGGGAGCGGGGGAAGATACGCAGTATTTT. Encoded protein: CASRVAGAGEDTQYF. The entire variable domain, with the rest obtained from reference TRBV7-9 and TRBJ2-3, is as follows: DTGVSQNPRHKITKRGQNVTFRCDPISEHNRLYWYRQTLGQGPEFLTYFQNEAQLEKSRLLSDRFSAERPKGSFSTLEIQRTEQGDSAMYLCASRVAGAGEDTQYFGPGTRLTVL.

This clonotype has only a few counts. V usage is TRBV7-2 and J usage is TRBJ1-5; D is uncertain. Trimming took off 2 bases at V and 0 bases at J, with 8 bases between the two ends. The CDR3 is made up of 15 amino acids. The germline V gene encodes CDR1 SGHTA and CDR2 FQGNSA. The CDR3 is CASSLSWGSNQPQHF. DNA for the CDR3: TGTGCCAGCAGCTTAAGTTGGGGTAGCAATCAGCCCCAGCATTTT.

Only a few counts were recorded for this clonotype. CDR3 nucleotides: TGTGCCAGCAGCTTGGTGCGACAAACCTACGAGCAGTACTTC. It yields the protein CASSLVRQTYEQYF. The J gene is TRBJ2-7, the V gene TRBV5-5, with D uncertain. Germline V lookup: CDR1 SGHKS, CDR2 YYEKEE (reference sequence). The V end lost 0 bases, the J end lost 2 bases, and 9 bases lay between the germline ends. This CDR3 is built from 14 residues.

The chain couples TRBV20-1 to TRBJ1-3, with D possibly TRBD1 on 5 matching bases. The CDR3 is made up of 13 amino acids. The ends were cut back, 0 bases at V and 9 bases at J, with 12 bases in the middle. Germline V gene lookup returns CDR1 DFQATT and CDR2 SNEGSKA (reference sequence). CDR3 loop: CSARDREVGTIYF. CDR3 in DNA: TGCAGTGCTAGAGACAGGGAAGTTGGCACCATATATTTT.

This clonotype was seen a few times. V is TRBV5-1 and J is TRBJ2-7; a weak D match, TRBD1 (6 bases). Germline V gives CDR1 SGHRS, CDR2 YFSETQ. V was trimmed by 4 bases and J by 3 bases, leaving 20 bases between them. This CDR3 comprises 16 residues. CDR3: CASSLTRSGTIYEQYF. DNA of the CDR3: TGCGCCAGCAGCCTTACCCGTTCCGGGACAATCTACGAGCAGTACTTC.

In this sample, this clonotype turned up a few times. V gene TRBV5-1 combines with J gene TRBJ2-2; possibly TRBD1 for D (5 bases). Germline-derived CDR1 and CDR2 are SGHRS and YFSETQ. Deletions cut 5 bases from V and 4 bases from J, with 15 bases between. CDR3 length: 15 residues. The CDR3 DNA follows: TGCGCCAGCAGTTACCAGGGTCGTAGCACCGGGGAGCTGTTTTTT. Protein product: CASSYQGRSTGELFF.

V and J are TRBV10-3 and TRBJ2-1; 8 bases fit TRBD2. In germline, CDR1 is ENHRY, CDR2 SYGVKD. The CDR3 is 13 residues long. V was pared by 7 bases and J by 8 bases, with 7 bases of the junction left unmatched. The CDR3: CAIMSGRTDEQFF. Written as DNA, the CDR3 is TGTGCCATCATGAGCGGGAGAACGGATGAGCAGTTCTTC.

A few counts support this clonotype. The chain couples TRBV12-3 or TRBV12-4 to TRBJ2-3; D may be TRBD2 (6 bases). The length of the CDR3 is 14 residues. V dropped 7 bases and J dropped 5 bases, with 16 bases sitting between them. DNA of the CDR3: TGTGCCAGCAAAGTCCCGGGAGCAAGAGATACGCAGTATTTT. It is translated as CASKVPGARDTQYF.

Only a few counts were recorded for this clonotype. The chain is built from TRBV10-3 and TRBJ2-2; D unresolved. V lost 10 bases, J lost 1 base, and 13 bases lay in between. The CDR3 covers 14 residues. Looked up from germline, CDR1 is ENHRY and CDR2 is SYGVKD. The CDR3: CATGSKGNTGELFF. In DNA, the CDR3 is TGTGCCACCGGTTCTAAAGGGAACACCGGGGAGCTGTTTTTT.

This clonotype was recorded a few times. The chain recombines TRBV2 with TRBJ1-1; no definite D call. The V and J ends lost 1 base and 1 base respectively, with 7 bases between them. The CDR3 is 14 amino acids. Germline assignment: CDR1 SNHLY and CDR2 FYNNEI. For the CDR3, the DNA is TGTGCCAGCAGTGAAGAGGGCGGGAACACTGAAGCTTTCTTT. Amino acids: CASSEEGGNTEAFF. The full variable domain, rest sourced from reference TRBV2 and TRBJ1-1, is EPEVTQTPSHQVTQMGQEVILRCVPISNHLYFYWYRQILGQKVEFLVSFYNNEISEKSEIFDDQFSVERPDGSNFTLKIRSTKLEDSAMYFCASSEEGGNTEAFFGQGTRLTVV.

V is TRBV7-9 and J is TRBJ2-1, with 8 nucleotides matching TRBD1. The germline V gene encodes CDR1 SEHNR and CDR2 FQNEAQ (reference sequence). CDR3 length: 15 residues. V dropped 5 bases and J dropped 7; count of bases not matched to a gene: 10. Here the CDR3 reads CASSPAQGARNEQFF. The CDR3 nucleotides read TGTGCCAGCAGCCCCGCGCAGGGGGCTAGGAATGAGCAGTTCTTC.

The rearrangement links TRBV27 to TRBJ2-7; 10 positions match TRBD2. CDR1 MNHEY and CDR2 SMNVEV come from the germline V gene (reference sequence). Germline trimming cut 2 bases from V and 3 bases from J; bases unmatched to any gene: 7. The CDR3 is 16 amino acids. The CDR3 loop is CASSLKASGSNYEQYF. CDR3 coding DNA: TGTGCCAGCAGTTTAAAGGCTAGCGGGAGCAACTACGAGCAGTACTTC.

CDR3 residues: CASSEEGVVVGNSYNEQFF. The CDR3 nucleotides read TGTGCCAGCAGTGAAGAAGGGGTGGTGGTCGGAAACTCCTACAATGAGCAGTTCTTC. This chain connects TRBV2 to TRBJ2-1; D might be TRBD1 (5 bases). CDR3 length: 19 residues. Trimming took 1 base from V and 0 from J, leaving 19 bases between them. Per the germline V gene, CDR1 is SNHLY and CDR2 is FYNNEI.

This clonotype was counted a few times. The V call is TRBV4-1, the J call TRBJ1-4, with no clear D. The V end was cut by 4 bases, the J end by 7 bases, with 16 bases between. Germline V gene data show CDR1 as MGHRA and CDR2 as YSYEKL. The CDR3 has 15 amino acids. The CDR3 DNA is TGCGCCAGCAGCCTCGTCCGAAGGCTGGCTGAAAAACTGTTTTTT. Translating gives CASSLVRRLAEKLFF.

The CDR3 DNA is TGCGCCAGCAGCTTAGGCGGGACAACTCAACGCTCTGGGGCCAACGTCCTGACTTTC. This gives the protein CASSLGGTTQRSGANVLTF. The V gene is TRBV5-1, the J gene TRBJ2-6; D possibly uses TRBD1 or TRBD2 (6 bases each). Germline lookup yields CDR1 SGHRS and CDR2 YFSETQ. The V and J ends lost 2 bases and 0 bases respectively, with 18 bases between them. The CDR3 is 19 amino acids.

This clonotype was seen a single time. This chain uses TRBV27 with TRBJ2-3; D might be TRBD1 (5 bases). Per germline, CDR1 MNHEY and CDR2 SMNVEV (reference sequence). This CDR3 is built from 15 residues. Deletions cut 7 bases from V and 1 base from J, with 15 bases between. CDR3 DNA: TGTGCCAGCACAAGAAGGGGAAAGGGCACAGATACGCAGTATTTT. Translating it yields CASTRRGKGTDTQYF.

There are a few counts of this clonotype. This chain connects TRBV7-2 to TRBJ2-7; D unresolved. The CDR3 loop spans 14 amino acids. The germline gives CDR1 SGHTA, CDR2 FQGNSA. Between the trimmed V and J ends, which lost 1 base and 3 bases, there was a span of 10 bases. CDR3 nucleotides: TGTGCCAGCAGCTTAGGTAGGCCCAGCTACGAGCAGTACTTC. This encodes CASSLGRPSYEQYF. Full variable domain (missing parts from reference TRBV7-2 and TRBJ2-7): GAGVSQSPSNKVTEKGKDVELRCDPISGHTALYWYRQSLGQGLEFLIYFQGNSAPDKSGLPSDRFSAERTGGSVSTLTIQRTQQEDSAVYLCASSLGRPSYEQYFGPGTRLTVT.

The rearrangement links TRBV24-1 to TRBJ1-1, with 11 bases matching TRBD1. J gave up 4 bases and V 4 bases, and 10 bases lay outside the gene matches. The CDR3 contains 17 residues. Germline V CDR1 and CDR2: KGHDR, SFDVKD. The CDR3 DNA follows: TGTGCCACCAGTGACTCCGGGACAGGGGGGCTGGGCACTGAAGCTTTCTTT. Its translation is CATSDSGTGGLGTEAFF.

The chain uses TRBV5-1 and TRBJ2-7; 10 bases are a match to TRBD1. CDR1 is SGHRS, CDR2 YFSETQ, per germline. V was clipped by 0 bases and J by 5 bases; unmatched bases: 5. The CDR3 contains 15 residues. CDR3 in amino acids: CASSLASGTGDEQYF. CDR3 sequence (DNA): TGCGCCAGCAGCTTGGCCTCCGGGACAGGGGACGAGCAGTACTTC.

The J gene is TRBJ1-2, the V gene TRBV5-1; D ambiguous. The CDR3 is made up of 12 amino acids. Per germline, CDR1 SGHRS and CDR2 YFSETQ. V gave up 0 bases and J gave up 8 bases, with 8 bases separating them. This CDR3 reads CASSLGQRGYTF. Written as DNA, the CDR3 is TGCGCCAGCAGCTTGGGCCAGCGGGGCTACACCTTC.

The chain carries TRBV7-4 and TRBJ2-1, with TRBD2 matching over 7 bases. Per the germline V gene, CDR1 is SGHVT and CDR2 is SQSDAQ. V lost 2 bases to trimming and J lost 2 bases; unmatched junction nucleotides: 6. The CDR3 contains 16 residues. This chain's CDR3 is CASSLRTSTAYNEQFF. CDR3 in DNA: TGTGCCAGCAGCTTAAGGACTAGTACCGCCTACAATGAGCAGTTCTTC.

The chain links TRBV9 to TRBJ2-4; the D gene could be TRBD1 or TRBD2 (6 bases each). V was shortened by 5 bases and J by 0 bases, with 9 bases between the two germline ends. CDR1 is SGDLS and CDR2 is YYNGEE in the germline V gene. The CDR3 sequence is 14 residues long. CDR3 protein: CASSGGLAKNIQYF. Here the CDR3 DNA reads TGTGCCAGCAGTGGGGGGCTAGCCAAAAACATTCAGTACTTC.

The genes are TRBV7-9 and TRBJ2-3, with D perhaps TRBD1 (6 bases). This CDR3 is built from 15 residues. CDR1 and CDR2 (germline): SEHNR, FQNEAQ (reference sequence). V shed 4 bases and J shed 1 base, with 12 bases lying between them. The CDR3 DNA reads as TGTGCCAGCAGCTACGGGACACGGCGCACAGATACGCAGTATTTT. Translated, it gives CASSYGTRRTDTQYF.

This chain uses TRBV5-1 with TRBJ2-3, with 14 bases identical to TRBD2. The CDR3 has 17 residues. Germline-derived CDR1 and CDR2 are SGHRS and YFSETQ. With 0 bases clipped from V and 4 bases from J, the junction kept 4 bases outside the gene matches. The CDR3 sequence is CASSLAPGLAGADTQYF. The CDR3 region has the DNA TGCGCCAGCAGCTTGGCTCCGGGACTAGCGGGAGCAGATACGCAGTATTTT.

With regard to this clonotype: Germline is not matched at one junction end, which may reflect a read error. V usage is TRBV20-1 and J usage is TRBJ2-7, with D hard to call. Germline V gives CDR1 DFQATT, CDR2 SNEGSKA (reference sequence). This CDR3 contains 11 residues. The DNA for the CDR3 is TGCAGTGCTAGAGAATCCTTCGAGCAGTACTTC. As protein: CSARESFEQYF.

This clonotype was detected only a few times. The chain carries TRBV5-1 and TRBJ2-3; 9 nucleotides align to TRBD2. Germline lookup yields CDR1 SGHRS and CDR2 YFSETQ. CDR3 length: 16 residues. With 4 bases clipped from V and 0 bases from J, the junction kept 6 bases outside the gene matches. CDR3 coding DNA: TGCGCCAGCAGCCACGCTCTAGCGGGAAGCACAGATACGCAGTATTTT. Encoded protein: CASSHALAGSTDTQYF.

This clonotype was recorded a few times. The rearrangement links TRBV20-1 to TRBJ2-1; D gene ambiguous. With 0 bases removed from V and 6 bases from J, the gap between germline ends came to 9 bases. This CDR3 has 13 residues. The germline V gene has CDR1 DFQATT and CDR2 SNEGSKA (reference sequence). Here the CDR3 DNA reads TGCAGTGCTAGAGAGGGTTGGGGCAATGAGCAGTTCTTC. Translation: CSAREGWGNEQFF.

The V and J genes are TRBV18 and TRBJ2-2; D is unresolved. From germline, CDR1 is KGHSH and CDR2 LQKENI. The CDR3 covers 15 residues. Trimming pared 1 base from V and 1 base from J, leaving 7 bases between. The CDR3 DNA sequence: TGTGCCAGCTCACCACGAGCAGAGAACACCGGGGAGCTGTTTTTT. Protein product: CASSPRAENTGELFF. Based on the CDR3 plus reference TRBV18 and TRBJ2-2, the full variable domain is NAGVMQNPRHLVRRRGQEARLRCSPMKGHSHVYWYRQLPEEGLKFMVYLQKENIIDESGMPKERFSAEFPKEGPSILRIQQVVRGDSAAYFCASSPRAENTGELFFGEGSRLTVL.

The rearrangement joins TRBV27 to TRBJ2-1; tentatively, D is TRBD1 or TRBD2 (5 bases each). The length of the CDR3 is 15 residues. Germline assignment: CDR1 MNHEY and CDR2 SMNVEV (reference sequence). V lost 5 bases and J 8 bases, leaving 19 bases between the germline ends. CDR3 loop: CASSPYIREPHEQFF. The CDR3 nucleotides read TGTGCCAGCAGTCCCTATATCAGGGAGCCCCATGAGCAGTTCTTC.

This clonotype has a handful of counts. The chain couples TRBV7-9 to TRBJ2-3; TRBD2 matches at 7 bases. Trimming cost V 3 bases and J 1 base; bases outside gene matches: 7. The CDR3 length is 16 residues. Germline V gives CDR1 SEHNR, CDR2 FQNEAQ (reference sequence). CDR3 sequence: CASSFTAGIGTDTQYF. The DNA of the CDR3 is TGTGCCAGCAGCTTTACAGCGGGAATTGGCACAGATACGCAGTATTTT.

This chain joins TRBV27 and TRBJ1-4, with 9 bases identical to TRBD1. Losses at the gene ends were 3 bases for V and 7 bases for J; bases not matched to a gene: 15. This CDR3 spans 18 amino acids. Germline-derived CDR1 and CDR2 are MNHEY and SMNVEV (reference sequence). As DNA, the CDR3 is TGTGCCAGCAGTTTGTCACCAACCTGGACAGGGGTGGGTGAAAAACTGTTTTTT. This encodes CASSLSPTWTGVGEKLFF. Supplemented by reference TRBV27 and TRBJ1-4, the full variable domain reads EAQVTQNPRYLITVTGKKLTVTCSQNMNHEYMSWYRQDPGLGLRQIYYSMNVEVTDKGDVPEGYKVSRKEKRNFPLILESPSPNQTSLYFCASSLSPTWTGVGEKLFFGSGTQLSVL.

This chain uses TRBV6-1 with TRBJ2-1; 7 positions match TRBD1. Trimming took 6 bases from V and 2 from J; bases not matched to a gene: 13. CDR3 length equals 17 residues. Germline CDR1 is MNHNS and CDR2 is SASEGT. The CDR3 spells CASSHVGTASPYNEQFF. The CDR3 DNA sequence: TGTGCCAGCAGCCACGTCGGGACAGCTTCCCCCTACAATGAGCAGTTCTTC.